This entry is about one TCR beta chain. This sample was included in a study of cytomegalovirus exposure and HLA in healthy donors. In the study overall: Around 180 million T cells yielded 100 million or so unique TCR beta sequences in earlier analysis.

Participants comprised healthy donors of bone marrow. The CDR3 contains 16 residues. V shed 5 bases, J shed 2 bases, and the junction held 8 bases outside the gene matches. Germline assignment: CDR1 LNHDA and CDR2 SQIVND (reference sequence). The PCR had 60 Vbeta and 13 Jbeta primers. The data were produced by immunoSEQ multiplex PCR, yet TCRdb's version contains in-frame clones alone and is incomplete. The sample yields approximately 95,000 clones, 78% seen once. Sequenced material: PBMCs. The TCR was taken from a woman aged 35 to 49 in good health and CMV-seropositive. The V gene is TRBV19, the J gene TRBJ2-7, with 11 nucleotides matching TRBD2. CDR3 nucleotide sequence: TGTGCCAGTAGTTCCATGGGGACTAGCGGAACCTACGAGCAGTACTTC. Translating it yields CASSSMGTSGTYEQYF.